Here is one T cell receptor (beta chain) with its context. Its specificity is unknown. This record comes from a study of T cell responses to AZD1222 COVID-19 vaccine. Profiled with immunoSEQ multiplex PCR; TCRdb holds only in-frame clones, not every one. The sample has approximately 130,000 clones, roughly nine tenths seen once. Doses given second, at about 4 or about 12 weeks, were pooled. Looked up from germline, CDR1 is KGHSH and CDR2 is LQKENI. Trimming removed 1 base at V and 2 bases at J, with 21 bases between. The CDR3 is 18 residues long. General study findings and limits: The donors showed a predominance of white British ancestry and of females, with possible underestimation of clonal diversity.

The sequences come from peripheral blood, collected 28 days after the second AZD1222 dose. The receptor comes from an adult who received the AZD1222 COVID-19 vaccine. The chain is built from TRBV18 and TRBJ2-7, with D maybe TRBD2 (6 bases). The CDR3 loop is CASSPRGTRAGQTYEQYF. DNA for the CDR3: TGTGCCAGCTCACCACGAGGGACTCGGGCAGGTCAGACCTACGAGCAGTACTTC.